The source of this TCR beta chain is a study of cytomegalovirus exposure and HLA in healthy donors. Trimming removed 4 bases from V and 1 base from J, with 10 bases in between. Germline CDR1 reads SNHLY; CDR2 reads FYNNEI. The CDR3 sequence is 14 residues long. PCR amplification relied on 60 Vbeta primers (plus 13 Jbeta primers). Repertoires were generated with immunoSEQ multiplex PCR, while TCRdb's copy carries only in-frame clones and drops some. Of about 78,000 clones detected, around 70% appear once; the ten largest clones hold roughly 11%. This sequence originates from a woman aged 40 to 50 in good health and CMV-seropositive. The chain combines TRBV2 with TRBJ1-1; the D gene is possibly TRBD1 (6 bases). The sample consisted of PBMCs. Here the CDR3 reads CASSGQAKNTEAFF. The CDR3 DNA reads as TGTGCCAGCAGTGGACAGGCGAAGAACACTGAAGCTTTCTTT. The whole variable domain, filled in from reference TRBV2 and TRBJ1-1, reads EPEVTQTPSHQVTQMGQEVILRCVPISNHLYFYWYRQILGQKVEFLVSFYNNEISEKSEIFDDQFSVERPDGSNFTLKIRSTKLEDSAMYFCASSGQAKNTEAFFGQGTRLTVV.